These 20 T cell receptor beta chains originate from one sample sequenced in a study of blood T cell repertoires in COVID-19. Only in-frame clones appear in the TCRdb table, and some are missing; sequencing was by immunoSEQ multiplex PCR. The table has over 150,000 clones, around 90% seen once; the top ten hold about 0.57%. Sequenced material: peripheral blood. These receptors came from a middle-aged man with acute or convalescent COVID-19.

This clone was detected once. The rearrangement joins TRBV9 to TRBJ1-4, with 9 bases aligning to TRBD1. Trimming cost V 4 bases and J 7 bases; bases outside gene matches: 8. Germline values: CDR1 SGDLS, CDR2 YYNGEE. This CDR3 region has 15 residues. CDR3 loop: CASSPGTGLTEKLFF. The CDR3 DNA reads as TGTGCCAGCAGCCCAGGGACAGGGCTTACTGAAAAACTGTTTTTT.

Of note for this clone: Other nucleotide sequences from this sample produce the same CDR3. The chain has TRBV10-3 and TRBJ2-3, with D possibly being TRBD1 (6 bases). The CDR3 runs 15 residues. Trimming removed 6 bases at V and 0 bases at J, with 13 bases between. Germline V lookup: CDR1 ENHRY, CDR2 SYGVKD. CDR3 amino acids: CAIRGGQTSTDTQYF. CDR3 nucleotide sequence: TGTGCCATCAGAGGAGGACAGACTAGCACAGATACGCAGTATTTT.

The chain is built from TRBV18 and TRBJ1-4; 7 positions match TRBD1. The germline V gene encodes CDR1 KGHSH and CDR2 LQKENI. V trimming: 3 bases; J trimming: 4 bases; junction bases outside the gene matches: 8. This CDR3 spans 16 amino acids. This chain's CDR3 is CASSPRQGELNEKLFF. CDR3 sequence (DNA): TGTGCCAGCTCACCCCGACAGGGCGAGCTTAATGAAAAACTGTTTTTT. The full variable domain, its missing parts supplied by reference TRBV18 and TRBJ1-4, is NAGVMQNPRHLVRRRGQEARLRCSPMKGHSHVYWYRQLPEEGLKFMVYLQKENIIDESGMPKERFSAEFPKEGPSILRIQQVVRGDSAAYFCASSPRQGELNEKLFFGSGTQLSVL.

The chain is built from TRBV9 and TRBJ1-1, with 7 bases fitting TRBD1. CDR1 is SGDLS, CDR2 YYNGEE, per germline. V was pared by 2 bases and J by 5 bases, with 6 bases of the junction left unmatched. The length of the CDR3 is 14 residues. As DNA, the CDR3 is TGTGCCAGCAGCGTTAAGACACAGGGGACTGAAGCTTTCTTT. It is translated as CASSVKTQGTEAFF.

This chain joins TRBV9 and TRBJ2-2, with 10 bases that match TRBD2. Trimming took 0 bases from V and 4 from J; bases not matched to a gene: 3. The CDR3 has 16 residues. In germline, CDR1 is SGDLS, CDR2 YYNGEE. The CDR3 protein is CASSVGPSGGTGELFF. In DNA, the CDR3 is TGTGCCAGCAGCGTAGGTCCTAGCGGGGGCACCGGGGAGCTGTTTTTT.

This chain links TRBV5-4 with TRBJ1-6; 8 nucleotides agree with TRBD1. This CDR3 comprises 13 residues. CDR1 is SGHNT and CDR2 is YYREEE in the germline V gene (reference sequence). V shed 4 bases and J 11 bases; nucleotides not matched to a gene: 5. In DNA form, the CDR3 reads TGTGCCAGCAGCCCCCGACAGGGGACACCCCTCCACTTT. Amino acid sequence: CASSPRQGTPLHF. The full variable domain, in which reference TRBV5-4 and TRBJ1-6 provide the parts outside the CDR3, is ETGVTQSPTHLIKTRGQQVTLRCSSQSGHNTVSWYQQALGQGPQFIFQYYREEENGRGNFPPRFSGLQFPNYSSELNVNALELDDSALYLCASSPRQGTPLHFGNGTRLTVT.

The chain is built from TRBV4-3 and TRBJ1-2, with 7 bases matching TRBD1. Trimming removed 4 bases from V and 7 bases from J; junction bases left unmatched: 6. Per germline, CDR1 LGHNA and CDR2 YSLEER. There are 13 residues in the CDR3. The CDR3: CASSPEGQRGYTF. Written as DNA, the CDR3 is TGCGCCAGCAGCCCAGAGGGACAGCGTGGCTACACCTTC.

The V and J genes are TRBV4-2 and TRBJ2-1, with D perhaps matching TRBD1 (7 bases). V was shortened by 4 bases and J by 9 bases, with 22 bases between the two germline ends. This CDR3 has 16 amino acids. CDR1 is LGHNA, CDR2 YNFKEQ, per germline. Here the CDR3 DNA reads TGTGCCAGCAGCCGCAGGGGGGACTCCGGCGAGGGTGAGCAGTTCTTC. Its protein product is CASSRRGDSGEGEQFF.

This clone has just one count. The chain links TRBV6-1 to TRBJ2-2, with 8 bases that match TRBD1. The CDR3 is made up of 17 amino acids. V was clipped by 2 bases and J by 1 base; unmatched bases: 6. CDR1 MNHNS and CDR2 SASEGT come from the germline V gene. The CDR3 protein is CASSERQGARNTGELFF. In DNA, the CDR3 is TGTGCCAGCAGTGAACGTCAGGGGGCTCGGAACACCGGGGAGCTGTTTTTT.

The chain combines TRBV7-9 with TRBJ1-3; D is perhaps TRBD1 (6 bases). The germline V and J ends were trimmed by 4 bases and 4 bases, with 11 bases remaining between them. The germline V gene encodes CDR1 SEHNR and CDR2 FQNEAQ (reference sequence). The CDR3 covers 14 residues. The CDR3 DNA is TGTGCCAGCAGCTCCCAGGGGTCCGGAAACACCATATATTTT. Its protein product is CASSSQGSGNTIYF.

V is TRBV6-5 and J is TRBJ2-1, with D perhaps matching TRBD2 (5 bases). Germline assignment: CDR1 MNHEY and CDR2 SVGAGI. This CDR3 region has 14 residues. Between the trimmed V and J ends, which lost 6 bases and 3 bases, there was a span of 12 bases. CDR3 sequence: CASSPMGVYNEQFF. CDR3 coding DNA: TGTGCCAGCAGCCCCATGGGAGTCTACAATGAGCAGTTCTTC.

CDR3 region: CASSDRETSGSPTEYF. The CDR3 DNA is TGCGCCAGCAGCGATCGAGAGACTAGCGGGAGTCCTACCGAGTATTTT. The chain has TRBV5-1 and TRBJ2-3, with 12 bases aligning to TRBD2. CDR1 is SGHRS, CDR2 YFSETQ, per germline. V trimming: 4 bases; J trimming: 13 bases; junction bases outside the gene matches: 16. The CDR3 contains 16 residues.

This CDR3 reads CASSVAGRVFQETQYF. The CDR3 nucleotides are TGTGCCAGCAGCGTAGCGGGTCGCGTGTTCCAAGAGACCCAGTACTTC. The chain joins TRBV9 to TRBJ2-5; the D is unclear. The CDR3 sequence is 16 residues long. Trimming removed 0 bases from V and 1 base from J, with 13 bases in between. Germline V gene lookup returns CDR1 SGDLS and CDR2 YYNGEE.

The rearrangement links TRBV14 to TRBJ1-3; D ambiguous. CDR1 and CDR2 (germline): SGHDN, FVKESK. V was cut by 1 base and J by 3 bases, with 4 bases left in between. The CDR3 totals 13 residues. This chain's CDR3 is CASSQVLGNTIYF. For the CDR3, the DNA is TGTGCCAGCAGCCAAGTTCTTGGAAACACCATATATTTT.

The rearrangement links TRBV11-2 to TRBJ2-7; maybe TRBD1 (5 bases). Trimming left V 5 bases short and J 5 bases short, with 16 bases between. CDR3 size: 14 residues. Germline CDR1 reads SGHAT; CDR2 reads FQNNGV. The CDR3 DNA sequence: TGTGCCAGCAGCCCCCTAAGTCAGGGTCACGAGCAGTACTTC. Translated, it gives CASSPLSQGHEQYF.

The chain is built from TRBV6-5 and TRBJ1-6, with TRBD1 as a possible D gene (5 bases). V gave up 2 bases and J gave up 5 bases, with 7 bases separating them. The CDR3 runs to 14 residues. Germline values: CDR1 MNHEY, CDR2 SVGAGI. In DNA, the CDR3 is TGTGCCAGCAGTTACAGGGGTCATAATTCACCCCTCCACTTT. Its protein product is CASSYRGHNSPLHF.

The chain employs TRBV27 and TRBJ1-2; the D gene is possibly TRBD1 (6 bases). Per germline, CDR1 MNHEY and CDR2 SMNVEV (reference sequence). Trimming removed 6 bases at V and 6 bases at J, with 14 bases between. This CDR3 comprises 13 residues. The DNA for the CDR3 is TGTGCCAGCAGGACTTCAGGGGTTCATGGCTACACCTTC. Protein product: CASRTSGVHGYTF.

This chain connects TRBV30 to TRBJ1-4; D unclear. V lost 1 base and J 7 bases, leaving 10 bases between the germline ends. Germline CDR1 is GTSNPN and CDR2 is SVGIG (reference sequence). The CDR3 spans 13 residues. This chain's CDR3 is CAWSAGTAEKLFF. The CDR3 DNA is TGTGCCTGGAGTGCCGGAACAGCTGAAAAACTGTTTTTT.

CDR3 in DNA: TGTGCCAGCAGCGTAGCGGGGAGCGATGGGACCCAGTACTTC. This gives the protein CASSVAGSDGTQYF. The chain has TRBV9 and TRBJ2-5; D might be TRBD2 (5 bases). With 0 bases removed from V and 7 bases from J, the gap between germline ends came to 13 bases. Germline V gives CDR1 SGDLS, CDR2 YYNGEE. CDR3 size: 14 residues.

This clone was seen a few times. The chain couples TRBV7-9 to TRBJ2-2, with 11 bases that match TRBD1. This CDR3 has 18 amino acids. CDR1 is SEHNR and CDR2 is FQNEAQ in the germline V gene (reference sequence). The trim removed 1 base at V and 5 bases at J, leaving 9 bases unmatched. CDR3 amino acids: CASSLGTGGPFGTGELFF. In nucleotides, the CDR3 is TGTGCCAGCAGCTTAGGGACAGGGGGCCCCTTCGGGACCGGGGAGCTGTTTTTT.